This T cell receptor beta chain appears in the sequencing data of a study of cytomegalovirus exposure and HLA in healthy donors. Both 60 Vbeta primers and 13 Jbeta primers went into the PCR. Assay used: immunoSEQ multiplex PCR; TCRdb lists only in-frame clones, some missing. Of over 85,000 clones detected, less than 80% appear once; the ten largest clones hold roughly 2%. Per germline, CDR1 SGHTA and CDR2 FQGTGA. The CDR3 has 15 amino acids. After removal of 2 bases from V and 7 bases from J, the junction contained 7 bases not matched to a gene. This chain uses TRBV7-3 with TRBJ2-1; 8 bases are a match to TRBD2. The sample was PBMCs. This receptor was taken from a man aged 35-49 years in good health and CMV-seronegative. In nucleotides, the CDR3 is TGTGCCAGCAGCTTAGAGTACGGGACTAGAAATGAGCAGTTCTTC. Translation gives CASSLEYGTRNEQFF. Combining the CDR3 with reference TRBV7-3 and TRBJ2-1 gives the whole variable domain GAGVSQTPSNKVTEKGKYVELRCDPISGHTALYWYRQSLGQGPEFLIYFQGTGAADDSGLPNDRFFAVRPEGSVSTLKIQRTERGDSAVYLCASSLEYGTRNEQFFGPGTRLTVL.